One sample yielded the 3 T cell receptor beta chains listed below, sequenced in a study of blood T cell repertoires in COVID-19. Sequencing was performed with immunoSEQ multiplex PCR; in TCRdb, only in-frame clones are kept and a portion is missing. This sample has more than 90,000 clones, with 65% to 80% found just once. The sequencing input was peripheral blood. These receptors originate from a middle-aged man with acute or convalescent COVID-19.

The genes are TRBV10-3 and TRBJ1-5, with TRBD1 identical over 8 bases. Germline V gene lookup returns CDR1 ENHRY and CDR2 SYGVKD. The ends lost 6 bases at V and 3 bases at J; junction bases unmatched: 1. The CDR3 is 13 amino acids. The CDR3 is CAIRDRDNQPQHF. CDR3 nucleotide sequence: TGTGCCATCAGGGACAGGGACAATCAGCCCCAGCATTTT.

This clone was detected once. This chain uses TRBV18 with TRBJ2-5; 8 nucleotides align to TRBD2. The CDR3 totals 11 residues. The germline V gene encodes CDR1 KGHSH and CDR2 LQKENI. With V trimmed by 3 bases and J by 10 bases, 1 base remained unmatched. CDR3 DNA sequence: TGTGCCAGCTCACCCGGGAGGGACCAGTACTTC. This sequence encodes CASSPGRDQYF.

The rearrangement links TRBV4-1 to TRBJ2-1; 13 bases align to TRBD2. This CDR3 is 15 amino acids long. CDR1 and CDR2 (germline): MGHRA, YSYEKL. The V and J ends lost 5 bases and 9 bases, in that order; junction bases with no gene match: 7. This chain's CDR3 is CASSVTSGGVGEQFF. In DNA, the CDR3 is TGCGCCAGCAGCGTTACTAGCGGGGGGGTCGGTGAGCAGTTCTTC.